This section outlines one T cell receptor (beta chain) sequence together with its context. The data derive from a study of blood T cell repertoires in COVID-19. Study information: Samples representing acute and convalescent COVID-19 were sourced from the United States, Italy and Spain. T cells, B-cell-depleted T cells, or PBMCs supplied cDNA or gDNA.

CDR1 and CDR2 from the germline V gene are LGHDT and YNNKEL (reference sequence). CDR3 length: 13 amino acids. Trimming took off 6 bases at V and 9 bases at J, with 17 bases between the two ends. Original analysis: Amplification from reference gene primers served as the basis for estimated nucleated cell counts. Profiling relied on immunoSEQ multiplex PCR, and the TCRdb table lists in-frame clones only, not all of them. The DNA gave D and trimming, while V, J and clone size come from that table. Of 300,000 or so clones in the sample, 85% were seen once. This receptor was identified in a woman between 45 and 60 years old with active or convalescent COVID-19. The sample consisted of peripheral blood. The chain combines TRBV3-1 (or the pseudogene TRBV3-2) with TRBJ2-5, with a possible D match to TRBD2 (6 bases). The CDR3 reads CASSRDFWEAQYF. The CDR3 DNA reads TGTGCCAGCAGTCGGGACTTTTGGGAGGCCCAGTACTTC.